The rows below give T cell receptor beta chains drawn from one sample of a study of regulatory T cells in long-lasting Graves disease. TCRdb used MiXCR to reprocess the multiplex PCR reads, holding one entry per CDR3 protein. The table has about 220,000 distinct CDR3 sequences, about 19% seen once; the top ten hold roughly 12%. The sample was also linked to a second study, of T cells in Graves' hyperthyroidism and ophthalmopathy.

The sequences come from peripheral blood mononuclear cells (PBMCs), collected at new diagnosis, from a patient treated with antithyroid drugs. The receptors were sampled from a woman between 25 and 40 years old with Graves disease. CDR3s include the opening cysteine and the closing phenylalanine or tryptophan. The order of the fields is D gene, V gene, J gene, clone size, CDR3 DNA, CDR3 protein. D genes are given only for firm matches. Size tells how often a clone was seen (once, few, many) or the class of an expanded clone, and some rows leave it out.

TRBD1	TRBV6-5	TRBJ2-2	many	TGTGCCAGCAGTTACAGGGGACAGGGTCTCGGCGGGGAGCTGTTTTTT	CASSYRGQGLGGELFF
NA	TRBV11-1	TRBJ2-6	many	TGTGCCAGCAGCTACACGTCAGGAGCCAACGTCCTGACTTTC	CASSYTSGANVLTF
NA	TRBV20-1	TRBJ1-1	many	TGCAGTGCTAGAGATACAGGGATGGAGGTTGAAGCTTTCTTT	CSARDTGMEVEAFF
TRBD1	TRBV12-3/TRBV12-4	TRBJ1-5	many	TGTGCCAGCAGCTCGACAGGGGCGGTAGAGCCCCAGCATTTT	CASSSTGAVEPQHF
TRBD2	TRBV2	TRBJ2-3	NA	TGTGCCAGCAGTGAAGCTGTACTAGCGGGGGCTCGCACAGATACGCAGTATTTT	CASSEAVLAGARTDTQYF
NA	TRBV5-1	TRBJ1-3	NA	TGCGCCAGCAGCTTGGCGGGGACTCTTAGTGGAAACACCATATATTTT	CASSLAGTLSGNTIYF
TRBD2	TRBV27	TRBJ2-5	many	TGTGCCAGCAGTTCTAGGACTAGCGGAGAAGAGACCCAGTACTTC	CASSSRTSGEETQYF
NA	TRBV18	TRBJ1-5	many	TGTGCCAGCTCCCCTCTCGGGGGGTCCCAGCATTTT	CASSPLGGSQHF
NA	TRBV11-2	TRBJ2-7	medium-sized	TGTGCCAGCAGCCCTCTCAAACGAGGGGGGGTCTACGAGCAGTACTTC	CASSPLKRGGVYEQYF
NA	TRBV27	TRBJ1-1	many	TGTGCCAGCAGTATAGGGGGAACTGAAGCTTTCTTT	CASSIGGTEAFF
TRBD1	TRBV2	TRBJ2-3	once	TGTGCCAGCAGACCGGGACAGGTAAAAGATACGCAGTATTTT	CASRPGQVKDTQYF
TRBD1	TRBV2	TRBJ1-2	many	TGTGCCAGCAGTGAAGCGCTGGGACAGGGATGGGGCTACACCTTC	CASSEALGQGWGYTF
TRBD1	TRBV24-1	TRBJ1-5	many	TGTGCCACCAGTGCCTTACAGGGGCCCTATAGCAATCAGCCCCAGCATTTT	CATSALQGPYSNQPQHF
TRBD2	TRBV28	TRBJ2-7	many	TGTGCCAGCAGTTTCCCTAGCGGGTTGGGCGAGCAGTACTTC	CASSFPSGLGEQYF
NA	TRBV19	TRBJ1-6	NA	TGTGCCAGTAGTACCGAGACCGGCTACGGCTCCTATAATTCACCCCTCCACTTT	CASSTETGYGSYNSPLHF
TRBD1	TRBV6-5	TRBJ2-7	many	TGTGCCAGCAGTTACAGGGACAGGCCGGGGGAGCAGTACTTC	CASSYRDRPGEQYF
TRBD1	TRBV2	TRBJ1-1	many	TGTGCCAGCAGTTCCCCCCGAGGGACAGGGATAAGGGCTGAAGCTTTCTTT	CASSSPRGTGIRAEAFF
NA	TRBV19	TRBJ1-5	few	TGTGCCAGTAGTCCGGGACAATTCAATCAGCCCCAGCATTTT	CASSPGQFNQPQHF
NA	TRBV30	TRBJ1-5	many	TGTGCCTGGAGCATTCTGGGCAATCAGCCCCAGCATTTT	CAWSILGNQPQHF
TRBD1	TRBV20-1	TRBJ2-3	many	TGCAGTGCTATAGAGGACAGGGCGGGAGATACGCAGTATTTT	CSAIEDRAGDTQYF
NA	TRBV11-1	TRBJ2-3	NA	TGTGCCAGCAGCTTAGAGAGCTGGGTCCGCCTGGGCACAGATACGCAGTATTTT	CASSLESWVRLGTDTQYF
TRBD1	TRBV7-9	TRBJ1-2	many	TGTGCCAGCAGATCAGCCGGGACAGGGGGCGACGGCTACACCTTC	CASRSAGTGGDGYTF
NA	TRBV28	TRBJ2-3	NA	TGTGCCAGCACAGCCGGCACAGATACGCAGTATTTT	CASTAGTDTQYF
TRBD1	TRBV24-1	TRBJ2-2	many	TGTGCCACCAGTGATCCGGTAGACAGGGGGCGGACCGGGGAGCTGTTTTTT	CATSDPVDRGRTGELFF
NA	TRBV2	TRBJ2-3	many	TGTGCCAGCAACGACCAAATTAGCACAGATACGCAGTATTTT	CASNDQISTDTQYF
NA	TRBV28	TRBJ2-5	many	TGTGCCAGTAACCCCGGGATCAGAAAGACCCAGTACTTC	CASNPGIRKTQYF
NA	TRBV28	TRBJ1-2	many	TGTGCCAGCAGTTCACCCGGGGGGGGTCTCTATGGCTACACCTTC	CASSSPGGGLYGYTF
NA	TRBV27	TRBJ1-3	many	TGTGCCAGCACCCCCCCAACAGAGGCTGGAAACACCATATATTTT	CASTPPTEAGNTIYF
NA	TRBV5-1	TRBJ2-5	NA	TGCGCCAGCAGCCCGACAGGAACGGAGGGGCAGTACTTC	CASSPTGTEGQYF
TRBD2	TRBV29-1	TRBJ2-3	many	TGCAGCGTTCGATTACTAGCGAAACGGGGAGATACGCAGTATTTT	CSVRLLAKRGDTQYF
NA	TRBV19	TRBJ2-7	many	TGTGCCAGTAGTATAAGGCCGGGACTTTCCTACGAGCAGTACTTC	CASSIRPGLSYEQYF
NA	TRBV30	TRBJ2-5	many	TGTGCCTTAAGGGGAAACCAAGAGACCCAGTACTTC	CALRGNQETQYF
NA	TRBV6-1	TRBJ1-2	many	TGTGCCAGCAGATTCTCCGGCCTACAGGACGGAGGCTATGGCTACACCTTC	CASRFSGLQDGGYGYTF
NA	TRBV2	TRBJ2-5	many	TGTGCCAGCAGTGATATCTCGACAGTGAAGGGCCAAGAGACCCAGTACTTC	CASSDISTVKGQETQYF
TRBD2	TRBV6-1	TRBJ2-3	many	TGTGCCAGCACCCTTGGCGGGGGTAGCACAGATACGCAGTATTTT	CASTLGGGSTDTQYF
NA	TRBV5-1	TRBJ1-2	many	TGCGCCAGCAGCTTGGGAGGTCCCGAGGGCTACACCTTC	CASSLGGPEGYTF
TRBD2	TRBV9	TRBJ2-2	many	TGTGCCAGCAGCGTAGATCCGGGAGGCGGGGAGCTGTTTTTT	CASSVDPGGGELFF
TRBD1	TRBV20-1	TRBJ1-1	many	TGCAGTGCTAGAGCTACGACAGGGGGCGTGAGGAACACTGAAGCTTTCTTT	CSARATTGGVRNTEAFF
NA	TRBV30	TRBJ2-2	medium-sized	TGTGCCTGGAGTGTACTCCCCGGGGAGCTGTTTTTT	CAWSVLPGELFF
NA	TRBV6-1	TRBJ2-7	few	TGTGCCAGCAAGAACGACCGGGACCGAGACTACGAGCAGCACTTC	CASKNDRDRDYEQHF
TRBD2	TRBV6-9	TRBJ2-1	NA	TGTGCCAGCAGTTACCCGGGACTAAACAATGAGCAGTTCTTC	CASSYPGLNNEQFF
NA	TRBV18	TRBJ1-2	many	TGTGCCAGCTCACCCACGCAGGGCGATGGCTACACCTTC	CASSPTQGDGYTF
NA	TRBV29-1	TRBJ2-2	many	TGCAGCGTTGATCCGGGGGGCGCGAACACCGGGGAGCTGTTTTTT	CSVDPGGANTGELFF
NA	TRBV5-6	TRBJ2-7	many	TGTGCCAGCAGCTTCGATCTCCCAACCTACGAGCAGTACTTC	CASSFDLPTYEQYF
NA	TRBV10-2	TRBJ1-3	NA	TGCGCCTCCGGCGGGGGAGGCACCATATATTTT	CASGGGGTIYF
NA	TRBV2	TRBJ2-7	many	TGTGCCAGCTCTTCCGGGAACTCCTACGAGCAGTACTTC	CASSSGNSYEQYF
NA	TRBV7-2	TRBJ1-5	few	TGTGCCAGCAGCTTTTCGGAAAATCAGCCCCAGCATTTT	CASSFSENQPQHF
NA	TRBV28	TRBJ2-1	few	TGTGCCAGCATGCCCAGCGGATACTACAATGAGCAGTTCTTC	CASMPSGYYNEQFF
TRBD2	TRBV9	TRBJ2-7	NA	TGTGCCAGCAGCGTAGGACTAGGTAGCGGGCCCTCCTACGAGCAGTACTTC	CASSVGLGSGPSYEQYF
TRBD2	TRBV24-1	TRBJ2-1	NA	TGTGCCACCAGTCCAGCGGGAGTGGACAATGAGCAGTTCTTC	CATSPAGVDNEQFF
NA	TRBV2	TRBJ2-5	NA	TGTGCCAGCAGGGCGGGACTCAACCAAGAGACCCAGTACTTC	CASRAGLNQETQYF
NA	TRBV18	TRBJ1-1	many	TGTGCCAGCCAAGGACGTGCAATGGGTTACACTGAAGCTTTCTTT	CASQGRAMGYTEAFF
TRBD2	TRBV20-1	TRBJ2-2	many	TGCAGTGCTAGAAGGGGAGGGAAGTCGGTCGGGGAGCTGTTTTTT	CSARRGGKSVGELFF